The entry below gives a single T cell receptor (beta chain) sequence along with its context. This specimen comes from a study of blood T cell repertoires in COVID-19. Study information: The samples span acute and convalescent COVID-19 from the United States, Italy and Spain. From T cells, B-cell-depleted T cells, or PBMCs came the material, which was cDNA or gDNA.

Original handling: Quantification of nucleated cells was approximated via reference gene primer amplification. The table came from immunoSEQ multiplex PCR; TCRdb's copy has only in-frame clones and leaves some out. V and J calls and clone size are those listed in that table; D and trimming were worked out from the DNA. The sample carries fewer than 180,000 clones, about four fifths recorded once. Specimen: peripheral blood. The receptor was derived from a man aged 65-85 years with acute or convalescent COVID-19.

The CDR3 is CAWSVYRGQETQYF. CDR3 nucleotide sequence: TGTGCCTGGAGTGTGTACAGGGGTCAAGAGACCCAGTACTTC. This chain links TRBV30 with TRBJ2-5, with 7 bases aligning to TRBD1. Trimming removed 0 bases from V and 2 bases from J; junction bases left unmatched: 3. CDR3 length: 14 residues. The germline CDR1 and CDR2 sequences are GTSNPN and SVGIG (reference sequence).